These 2 T cell receptor beta chains originate from one sample sequenced in a study of identical twins' blood T cells. TCRdb re-called the 5' RACE reads through MiXCR, storing one row per CDR3 protein. Counted here are 350,000 to 400,000 distinct CDR3 sequences, 25% to 35% occurring once; the ten biggest clones make up 6.1%. Specimen: PBMCs. The receptor set was obtained from a woman between 18 and 55 years old in good health.

The chain has TRBV2 and TRBJ1-2, with D tentatively TRBD1 (5 bases). This CDR3 is 12 amino acids long. V lost 4 bases to trimming and J lost 6 bases, with 9 bases between them. Germline values: CDR1 SNHLY, CDR2 FYNNEI. This CDR3 is CASSATRDGYTF. The CDR3 region has the DNA TGTGCCAGCAGTGCTACCAGGGATGGCTACACCTTC.

The V gene is TRBV27, the J gene TRBJ1-3; D not resolved. Deletions cut 5 bases from V and 4 bases from J, with 15 bases between. The CDR3 covers 15 residues. From germline, CDR1 is MNHEY and CDR2 SMNVEV (reference sequence). The CDR3 loop is CASSRKMGTGNTIYF. CDR3 DNA: TGTGCCAGCAGTCGCAAGATGGGAACCGGAAACACCATATATTTT.